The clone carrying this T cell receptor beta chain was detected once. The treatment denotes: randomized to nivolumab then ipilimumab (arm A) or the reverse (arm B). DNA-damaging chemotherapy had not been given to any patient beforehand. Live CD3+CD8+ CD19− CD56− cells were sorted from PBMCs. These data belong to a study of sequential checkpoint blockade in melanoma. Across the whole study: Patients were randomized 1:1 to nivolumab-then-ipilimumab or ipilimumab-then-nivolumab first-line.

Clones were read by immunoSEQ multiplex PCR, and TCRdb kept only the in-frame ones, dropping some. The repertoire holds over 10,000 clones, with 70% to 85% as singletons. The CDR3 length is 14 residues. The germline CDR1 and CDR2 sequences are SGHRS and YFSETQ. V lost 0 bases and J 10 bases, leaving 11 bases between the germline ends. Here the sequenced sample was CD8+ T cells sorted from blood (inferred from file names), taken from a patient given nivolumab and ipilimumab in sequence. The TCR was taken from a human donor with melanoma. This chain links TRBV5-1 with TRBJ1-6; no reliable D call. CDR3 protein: CASSLGVSGSPLHF. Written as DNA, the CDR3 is TGCGCCAGCAGCTTGGGGGTGTCGGGGTCACCCCTCCACTTT. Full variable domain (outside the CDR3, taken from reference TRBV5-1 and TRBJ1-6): KAGVTQTPRYLIKTRGQQVTLSCSPISGHRSVSWYQQTPGQGLQFLFEYFSETQRNKGNFPGRFSGRQFSNSRSEMNVSTLELGDSALYLCASSLGVSGSPLHFGNGTRLTVT.